The 12 T cell receptor beta chains reported below all come from one sample, sequenced in a study of T cells after yellow fever vaccination. TCRdb reprocessed the 5' RACE reads via MiXCR and lists one record per CDR3 protein. This table holds under 600,000 distinct CDR3 sequences, approximately 12% found once. Specimen: PBMCs, collected on the day of the yellow fever booster vaccination. The origin of the receptors is a man aged 25 to 40 who received the YFV17D yellow fever vaccine.

This clonotype was picked up a small number of times. The rearrangement joins TRBV20-1 to TRBJ1-1; 8 bases are shared with TRBD1. CDR3 length: 12 amino acids. In germline, CDR1 is DFQATT, CDR2 SNEGSKA (reference sequence). V lost 6 bases to trimming and J lost 4 bases; unmatched junction nucleotides: 4. CDR3 in DNA: TGCAGTGCCACAGGGGGGATCACTGAAGCTTTCTTT. As protein: CSATGGITEAFF.

This clonotype has a handful of counts. The chain is built from TRBV24-1 and TRBJ2-2, with 8 bases lining up with TRBD1. Germline-derived CDR1 and CDR2 are KGHDR and SFDVKD. This CDR3 is 16 amino acids long. The V segment lost 4 bases and the J segment 5 bases; nucleotides outside the gene matches: 8. The CDR3 is CATSETGTGHTGELFF. The CDR3 nucleotides are TGTGCCACCAGTGAAACCGGGACAGGCCATACCGGGGAGCTGTTTTTT.

The chain uses TRBV18 and TRBJ2-7, with D perhaps being TRBD1 or TRBD2 (6 bases each). The CDR3 sequence is 16 residues long. The V gene lost 3 bases and the J gene lost 0 bases, with 15 bases spanning the gap. Germline V CDR1 and CDR2: KGHSH, LQKENI. As DNA, the CDR3 is TGTGCCAGCTCACCGGTCAACGGGGGCGCCTCCTACGAGCAGTACTTC. Its protein product is CASSPVNGGASYEQYF.

CDR3 coding DNA: TGTGCCAGCAGTCCATTACTCCGGGATACGCAGTATTTT. It translates to CASSPLLRDTQYF. V usage is TRBV7-2 and J usage is TRBJ2-3, with D unclear. Germline V lookup: CDR1 SGHTA, CDR2 FQGNSA. CDR3 length: 13 residues. The ends were cut back, 6 bases at V and 6 bases at J, with 13 bases in the middle.

V usage is TRBV20-1 and J usage is TRBJ2-1, with D possibly being TRBD2 (5 bases). V lost 6 bases and J 2 bases, leaving 14 bases between the germline ends. The CDR3 consists of 14 residues. The germline V gene has CDR1 DFQATT and CDR2 SNEGSKA (reference sequence). This CDR3 reads CSAPPDYAYNEQFF. CDR3 DNA sequence: TGCAGTGCCCCGCCCGACTACGCCTACAATGAGCAGTTCTTC.

Here the CDR3 DNA reads TGTGCCAGTAGTACACCGACAGCGGCCTATGGCTACACCTTC. Its protein is CASSTPTAAYGYTF. V usage is TRBV19 and J usage is TRBJ1-2, with D perhaps TRBD1 (5 bases). The germline V gene has CDR1 LNHDA and CDR2 SQIVND (reference sequence). The CDR3 is made up of 14 amino acids. Deletions cut 4 bases from V and 4 bases from J, with 13 bases between.

This clonotype was seen more than once but under ten times. This chain connects TRBV4-2 to TRBJ1-4; D gene unclear. The CDR3 totals 14 residues. The germline CDR1 and CDR2 sequences are LGHNA and YNFKEQ. V lost 1 base to trimming and J lost 5 bases, with 8 bases between them. In DNA form, the CDR3 reads TGTGCCAGCAGCCAAGGAGGACTAAATGAAAAACTGTTTTTT. As protein: CASSQGGLNEKLFF.

The V gene is TRBV3-1, the J gene TRBJ2-1; tentative D call: TRBD2 (5 bases). Germline CDR1 reads LGHDT; CDR2 reads YNNKEL (reference sequence). The CDR3 is 14 amino acids. Trimming left V 1 base short and J 8 bases short, with 12 bases between. This CDR3 reads CASSQGLPPYEQFF. The CDR3 DNA reads TGTGCCAGCAGCCAAGGACTACCCCCCTATGAGCAGTTCTTC.

In this sample, this clonotype turned up a few times. The chain is built from TRBV28 and TRBJ2-2, with TRBD1 identical over 8 bases. Trimming cost V 8 bases and J 7 bases; bases outside gene matches: 9. CDR3 length equals 14 residues. Germline CDR1 and CDR2: MDHEN and SYDVKM. CDR3 residues: CASGTPGGSGELFF. CDR3 nucleotide sequence: TGTGCCAGCGGGACCCCAGGGGGCAGCGGGGAGCTGTTTTTT.

As to this clonotype: One end of the junction does not line up with germline, which may come from a read error. This chain links TRBV20-1 with TRBJ2-5; tentatively, D is TRBD1 (5 bases). Germline V gives CDR1 DFQATT, CDR2 SNEGSKA (reference sequence). There are 16 residues in the CDR3. CDR3 amino acids: CSASLRRTLYQETQYF. CDR3 coding DNA: TGCAGCGCTAGTCTCCGCCGGACACTCTACCAAGAGACCCAGTACTTC.

The chain couples TRBV28 to TRBJ2-1; D gene uncertain. The CDR3 extends over 11 amino acids. V was shortened by 4 bases and J by 11 bases, with 9 bases between the two germline ends. Germline CDR1 and CDR2: MDHEN and SYDVKM. The chain's CDR3 is CASSSPEKQFF. The CDR3 nucleotides read TGTGCCAGCAGTTCCCCAGAGAAGCAGTTCTTC.

This clonotype has more than one count but fewer than ten. For the CDR3, the DNA is TGTGCCAGCAGCACCCAGGGCCAGCCCCAGCATTTT. This sequence encodes CASSTQGQPQHF. V is TRBV7-2 and J is TRBJ1-5; tentatively, D is TRBD1 (5 bases). From germline, CDR1 is SGHTA and CDR2 FQGNSA. The CDR3 totals 12 residues. Deletions cut 5 bases from V and 7 bases from J, with 9 bases between.